Shown below are 14 T cell receptor beta chains from a single sample sequenced in a study of blood T cell repertoires in COVID-19 (TCRdb year 2020). The library came from the immunoSEQ multiplex PCR assay. The immuneACCESS repertoire file appears here via TCRdb, limited to in-frame rearrangements. These files lack a portion of the clones; in checked studies, under half of the deficit traces to unresolved V genes, and the cause of the others is not known. The sample data list about 220,000 clones, and around 89% of these were observed just once. The biggest ten clones account for about 14% of the sample. Input material: PBMCs or T cells enriched from blood (not recorded which). These receptors all stem from a man between 25 and 39 years old who had been exposed to COVID-19.

This rearrangement joins TRBV4-1 to TRBJ2-1; 10 bases agree with TRBD2. Germline CDR1 is MGHRA and CDR2 is YSYEKL. With V trimmed by 0 bases and J by 4 bases, 9 bases remained unmatched. The length of the CDR3 is 18 residues. The CDR3 protein is CASSQDRSGGASYNEQFF. The CDR3 coding sequence is TGCGCCAGCAGCCAAGATAGGAGCGGGGGGGCGTCTTACAATGAGCAGTTCTTC.

This clone was observed a single time. This chain connects TRBV7-2 to TRBJ2-2; D may be TRBD2 (5 bases). The CDR3 spans 19 residues. V was shortened by 1 base and J by 3 bases, with 21 bases between the two germline ends. Germline CDR1 reads SGHTA; CDR2 reads FQGNSA. The CDR3 spells CASSLVGLLTGRDTGELFF. The DNA of the CDR3 is TGTGCCAGCAGCTTAGTCGGACTGTTAACGGGCCGCGACACCGGGGAGCTGTTTTTT.

The V gene is TRBV4-2, the J gene TRBJ2-3; the match to TRBD2 covers 8 bases. CDR1 is LGHNA, CDR2 YNFKEQ, per germline. The CDR3 extends over 17 amino acids. The trim removed 3 bases at V and 6 bases at J, leaving 14 bases unmatched. The DNA for the CDR3 is TGTGCCAGCAGCCAGTCCTCGTTTGCGGGAGGTTTGGATACGCAGTATTTT. Its protein is CASSQSSFAGGLDTQYF.

Only one count was recorded for this clone. This chain connects TRBV5-1 to TRBJ2-2; D call uncertain. From germline, CDR1 is SGHRS and CDR2 YFSETQ. V gave up 3 bases and J gave up 0 bases, with 6 bases separating them. This CDR3 contains 14 residues. The CDR3 region has the DNA TGCGCCAGCAGCTCGAACACGAACACCGGGGAGCTGTTTTTT. Encoded protein: CASSSNTNTGELFF.

The CDR3 spells CASSLTSGTSFYNEQFF. The CDR3 DNA reads TGCGCCAGCAGCTTAACCTCCGGGACTAGTTTTTACAATGAGCAGTTCTTC. The chain has TRBV5-1 and TRBJ2-1; TRBD2 aligns across 8 bases. This CDR3 spans 17 amino acids. Germline V CDR1 and CDR2: SGHRS, YFSETQ. V was clipped by 2 bases and J by 4 bases; unmatched bases: 11.

The CDR3 bases are TGCGCCAGCAGCCAGGAGGGGAGGTACTCACCCCTCCACTTT. Translation gives CASSQEGRYSPLHF. The chain employs TRBV4-3 and TRBJ1-6; D may be TRBD1 (5 bases). CDR3 size: 14 residues. CDR1 LGHNA and CDR2 YSLEER come from the germline V gene. Trimming cost V 3 bases and J 10 bases, with 13 bases left between them.

This clone has only one observation. The chain employs TRBV7-8 and TRBJ2-3; TRBD1 aligns across 8 bases. V was pared by 0 bases and J by 4 bases, with 12 bases of the junction left unmatched. The length of the CDR3 is 18 residues. Germline lookup yields CDR1 SGHVS and CDR2 FQNEAQ. This chain's CDR3 is CASSLAPTGGPFADTQYF. The CDR3 DNA sequence: TGTGCCAGCAGCTTAGCCCCTACAGGGGGTCCCTTCGCAGATACGCAGTATTTT.

The chain couples TRBV5-1 to TRBJ1-1, with 10 bases matching TRBD1. This CDR3 is built from 15 residues. Germline CDR1 is SGHRS and CDR2 is YFSETQ. Trimming cost V 4 bases and J 4 bases; bases outside gene matches: 7. The CDR3 region is CASSLRTGGSTEAFF. The DNA for the CDR3 is TGCGCCAGCAGCCTTCGGACAGGGGGATCCACTGAAGCTTTCTTT. The whole variable domain, remainder taken from reference TRBV5-1 and TRBJ1-1, is KAGVTQTPRYLIKTRGQQVTLSCSPISGHRSVSWYQQTPGQGLQFLFEYFSETQRNKGNFPGRFSGRQFSNSRSEMNVSTLELGDSALYLCASSLRTGGSTEAFFGQGTRLTVV.

The rearrangement uses TRBV30 and TRBJ1-6; D is perhaps TRBD1 (6 bases). The CDR3 length is 15 residues. Looked up from germline, CDR1 is GTSNPN and CDR2 is SVGIG (reference sequence). The V end was cut by 3 bases, the J end by 7 bases, with 16 bases between. CDR3 in DNA: TGTGCCTGGAGCCGAGGACAGACAAAAAATTCACCCCTCCACTTT. Amino acid sequence: CAWSRGQTKNSPLHF.

V gene TRBV6-5 combines with J gene TRBJ1-4; D is perhaps TRBD1 (5 bases). Between the trimmed V and J ends, which lost 7 bases and 0 bases, there was a span of 9 bases. The CDR3 has 14 residues. In germline, CDR1 is MNHEY, CDR2 SVGAGI. Here the CDR3 reads CASKSTATNEKLFF. The CDR3 DNA follows: TGTGCCAGCAAATCGACAGCAACTAATGAAAAACTGTTTTTT.

The chain joins TRBV2 to TRBJ2-1, with 11 bases fitting TRBD2. This CDR3 has 19 amino acids. V gave up 2 bases and J gave up 3 bases; unmatched junction bases: 12. Germline values: CDR1 SNHLY, CDR2 FYNNEI. The CDR3 sequence: CASSEPKAATSGGYNEQFF. The DNA for the CDR3 is TGTGCCAGCAGTGAACCAAAAGCCGCCACTAGCGGGGGCTACAATGAGCAGTTCTTC.

This rearrangement joins TRBV30 to TRBJ1-3, with D unresolved. The CDR3 length is 14 residues. The germline gives CDR1 GTSNPN, CDR2 SVGIG (reference sequence). Trimming stripped 3 bases from V and 4 bases from J, with 13 bases between. CDR3 loop: CAWRMQAAGNTIYF. CDR3 nucleotide sequence: TGTGCCTGGAGAATGCAGGCAGCAGGAAACACCATATATTTT.

Note on this clone: Given the absence of the conserved phenylalanine or tryptophan at the CDR3 end, a read error is likely. No DNA is shown, since the ends of the CDR3 on it are uncertain; the CDR3 is the one TCRdb lists. The J gene is TRBJ1-1, the V gene TRBV10-1; TRBD1, the table's D call, lacks a check against the DNA. CDR1 WNHNN and CDR2 SYGVQD come from the germline V gene (reference sequence). Inclusive of both ends, the CDR3 amounts to 11 amino acids. CDR3 amino acids: CASSESGQNMY.

As DNA, the CDR3 is TGTGCCAGCAGTTTAGGGCCCCTCAATGGCTACACCTTC. Translation gives CASSLGPLNGYTF. This chain connects TRBV12-3 or TRBV12-4 to TRBJ1-2; unclear D gene. CDR3 size: 13 residues. V lost 1 base, J lost 6 bases, and 9 bases lay in between.